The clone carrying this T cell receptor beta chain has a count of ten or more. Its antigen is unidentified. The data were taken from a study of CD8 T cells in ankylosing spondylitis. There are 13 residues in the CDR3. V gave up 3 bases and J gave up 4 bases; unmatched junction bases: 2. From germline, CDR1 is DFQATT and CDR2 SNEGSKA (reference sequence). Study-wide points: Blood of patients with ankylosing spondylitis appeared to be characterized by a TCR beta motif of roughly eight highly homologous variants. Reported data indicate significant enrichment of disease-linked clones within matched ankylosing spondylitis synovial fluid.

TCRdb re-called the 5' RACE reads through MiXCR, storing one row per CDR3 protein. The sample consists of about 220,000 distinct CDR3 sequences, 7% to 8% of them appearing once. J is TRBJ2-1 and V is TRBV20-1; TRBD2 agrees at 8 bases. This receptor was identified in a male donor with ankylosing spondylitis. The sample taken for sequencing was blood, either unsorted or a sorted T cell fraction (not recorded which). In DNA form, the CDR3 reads TGCAGTGCTAGGGGACTAGGGTACAATGAGCAGTTCTTC. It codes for CSARGLGYNEQFF.